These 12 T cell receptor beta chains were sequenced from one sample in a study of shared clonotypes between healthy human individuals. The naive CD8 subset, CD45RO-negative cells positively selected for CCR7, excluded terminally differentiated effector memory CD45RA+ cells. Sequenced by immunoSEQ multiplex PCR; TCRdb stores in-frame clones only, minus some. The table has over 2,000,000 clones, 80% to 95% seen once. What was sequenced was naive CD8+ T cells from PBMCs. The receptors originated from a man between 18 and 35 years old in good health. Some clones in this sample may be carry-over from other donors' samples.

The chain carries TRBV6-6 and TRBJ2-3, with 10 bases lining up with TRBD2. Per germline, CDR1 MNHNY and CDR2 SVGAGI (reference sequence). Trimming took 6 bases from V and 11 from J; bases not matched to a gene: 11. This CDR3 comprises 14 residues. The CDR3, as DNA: TGTGCCAGCAGCCCCGCTAGCGGGAGATCCTTGCAGTATTTT. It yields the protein CASSPASGRSLQYF.

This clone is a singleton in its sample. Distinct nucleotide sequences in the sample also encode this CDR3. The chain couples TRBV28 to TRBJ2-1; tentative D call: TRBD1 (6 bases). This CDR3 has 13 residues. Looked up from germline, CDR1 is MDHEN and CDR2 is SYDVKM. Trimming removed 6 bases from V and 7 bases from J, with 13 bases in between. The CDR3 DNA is TGTGCCAGCAGCCTGGGGGCCGGAAATGAGCAGTTCTTC. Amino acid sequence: CASSLGAGNEQFF.

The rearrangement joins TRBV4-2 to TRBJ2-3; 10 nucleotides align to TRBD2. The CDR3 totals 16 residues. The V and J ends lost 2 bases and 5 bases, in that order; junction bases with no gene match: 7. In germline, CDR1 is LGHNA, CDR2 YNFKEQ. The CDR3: CASSQSLAGVEDTQYF. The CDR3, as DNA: TGTGCCAGCAGCCAATCCCTAGCGGGAGTGGAAGATACGCAGTATTTT.

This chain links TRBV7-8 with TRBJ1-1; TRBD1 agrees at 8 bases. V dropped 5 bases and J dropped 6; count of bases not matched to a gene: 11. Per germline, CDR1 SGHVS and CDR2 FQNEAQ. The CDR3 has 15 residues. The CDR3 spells CASSHRQGKSPEAFF. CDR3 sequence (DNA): TGTGCCAGCAGCCATCGACAGGGGAAAAGTCCTGAAGCTTTCTTT.

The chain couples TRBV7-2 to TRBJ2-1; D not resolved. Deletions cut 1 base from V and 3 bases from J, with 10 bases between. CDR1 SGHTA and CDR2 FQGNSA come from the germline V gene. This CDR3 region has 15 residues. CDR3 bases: TGTGCCAGCAGCTTAGTGGCATGGGTCTACAATGAGCAGTTCTTC. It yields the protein CASSLVAWVYNEQFF.

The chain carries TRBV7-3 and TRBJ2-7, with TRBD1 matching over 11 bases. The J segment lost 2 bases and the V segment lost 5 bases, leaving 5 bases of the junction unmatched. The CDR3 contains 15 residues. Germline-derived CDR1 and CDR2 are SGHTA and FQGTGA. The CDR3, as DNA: TGTGCCAGCAGCCCTGGGACAGGGGGACCCTACGAGCAGTACTTC. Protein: CASSPGTGGPYEQYF.

The CDR3 nucleotides read TGTGCCAGCAGCCAAACGACAGGTCCGGCTGGAAACACCATATATTTT. Protein sequence: CASSQTTGPAGNTIYF. The J gene is TRBJ1-3, the V gene TRBV7-9; maybe TRBD1 (6 bases). The V and J ends lost 5 bases and 2 bases respectively, with 16 bases between them. Germline CDR1 reads SEHNR; CDR2 reads FQNEAQ (reference sequence). CDR3 length equals 16 residues.

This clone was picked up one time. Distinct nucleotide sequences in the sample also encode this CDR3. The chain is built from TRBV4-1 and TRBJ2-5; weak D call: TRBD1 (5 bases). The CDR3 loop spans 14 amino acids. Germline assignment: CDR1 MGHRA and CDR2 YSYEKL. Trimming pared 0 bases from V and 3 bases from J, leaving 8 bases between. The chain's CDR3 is CASSQDGREETQYF. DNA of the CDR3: TGCGCCAGCAGCCAAGATGGCAGGGAAGAGACCCAGTACTTC.

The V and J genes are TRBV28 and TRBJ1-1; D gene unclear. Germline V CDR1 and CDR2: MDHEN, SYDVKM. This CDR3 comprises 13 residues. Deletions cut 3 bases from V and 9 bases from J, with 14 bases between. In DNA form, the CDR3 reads TGTGCCAGCAGTTTTGAGATTCTAGATCAAGCTTTCTTT. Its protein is CASSFEILDQAFF.

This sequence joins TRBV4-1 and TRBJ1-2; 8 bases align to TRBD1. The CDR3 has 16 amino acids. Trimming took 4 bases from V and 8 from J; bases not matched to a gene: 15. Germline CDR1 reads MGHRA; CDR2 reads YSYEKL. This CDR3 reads CASSRPTGATLEGYTF. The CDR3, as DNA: TGCGCCAGCAGCCGCCCGACAGGGGCCACTTTGGAAGGCTACACCTTC.

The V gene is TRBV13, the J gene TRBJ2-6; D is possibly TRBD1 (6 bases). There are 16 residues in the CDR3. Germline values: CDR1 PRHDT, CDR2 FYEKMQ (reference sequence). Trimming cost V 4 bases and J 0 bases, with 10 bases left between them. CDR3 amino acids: CASSSAQGSGANVLTF. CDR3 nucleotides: TGTGCCAGCAGCTCGGCACAGGGCTCTGGGGCCAACGTCCTGACTTTC.

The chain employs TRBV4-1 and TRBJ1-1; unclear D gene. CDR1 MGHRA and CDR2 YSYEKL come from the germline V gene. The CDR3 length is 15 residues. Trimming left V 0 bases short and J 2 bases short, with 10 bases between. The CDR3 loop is CASSQDGSSNTEAFF. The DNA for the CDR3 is TGCGCCAGCAGCCAAGATGGGTCCTCCAACACTGAAGCTTTCTTT.